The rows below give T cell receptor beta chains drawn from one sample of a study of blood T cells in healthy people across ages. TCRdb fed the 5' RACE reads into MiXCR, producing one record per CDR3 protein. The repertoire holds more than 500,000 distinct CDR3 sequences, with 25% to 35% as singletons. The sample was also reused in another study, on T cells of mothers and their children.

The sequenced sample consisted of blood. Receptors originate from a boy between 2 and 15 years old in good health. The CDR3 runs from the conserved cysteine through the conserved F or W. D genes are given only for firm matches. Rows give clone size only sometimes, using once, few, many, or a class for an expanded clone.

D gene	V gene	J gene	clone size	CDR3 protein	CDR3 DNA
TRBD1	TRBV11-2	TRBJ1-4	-	CASSARTGSELFF	TGTGCCAGCAGCGCCCGGACAGGGTCGGAACTGTTTTTT
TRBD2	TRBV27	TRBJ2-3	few	CASSFRTSGGPTDTQYF	TGTGCCAGCAGTTTCCGGACTAGCGGGGGCCCCACAGATACGCAGTATTTT
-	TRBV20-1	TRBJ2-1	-	CSARKDVHLGSNEQFF	TGCAGTGCTAGGAAGGACGTGCATCTGGGTAGCAATGAGCAGTTCTTC
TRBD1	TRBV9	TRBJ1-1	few	CASSVDAGGNTEAFF	TGTGCCAGCAGCGTAGATGCAGGGGGGAACACTGAAGCTTTCTTT
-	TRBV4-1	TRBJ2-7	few	CVSSQRGGSYEQYF	TGCGTCAGCAGCCAGAGGGGGGGCTCCTACGAGCAGTACTTC
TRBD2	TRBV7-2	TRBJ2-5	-	CASSLKYAGVPQETQYF	TGTGCCAGCAGCTTAAAGTACGCGGGAGTTCCCCAAGAGACCCAGTACTTC
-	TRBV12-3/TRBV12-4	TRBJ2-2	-	CASNRQRTGELFF	TGTGCCAGCAACCGACAGCGCACCGGGGAGCTGTTTTTT
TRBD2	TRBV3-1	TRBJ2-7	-	CASSQDVAGVHYAPSYEQYF	TGTGCCAGCAGCCAGGATGTAGCGGGAGTTCACTATGCCCCCTCCTACGAGCAGTACTTC
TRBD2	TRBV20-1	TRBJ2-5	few	CSAIGLADNKETQYF	TGCAGTGCTATTGGACTAGCGGATAACAAAGAGACCCAGTACTTC
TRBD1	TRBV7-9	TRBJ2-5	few	CASFGAGGKETQYF	TGTGCCAGCTTCGGGGCAGGGGGCAAGGAGACCCAGTACTTC
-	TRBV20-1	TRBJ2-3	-	CSAHQGVTQYF	TGCAGTGCGCACCAAGGGGTTACGCAGTATTTT
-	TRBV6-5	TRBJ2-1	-	CASSTVPYNEQFF	TGTGCCAGCAGTACGGTCCCCTACAATGAGCAGTTCTTC
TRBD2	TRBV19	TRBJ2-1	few	CASSILRTGGALQFF	TGTGCCAGTAGTATCCTAAGGACGGGGGGGGCCTTACAGTTCTTC
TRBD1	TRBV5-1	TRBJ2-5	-	CASSLGPTGTGGVKTQYF	TGCGCCAGCAGCTTGGGGCCAACCGGGACAGGGGGTGTGAAGACCCAGTACTTC
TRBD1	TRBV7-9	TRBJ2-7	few	CASSSTGTVSSYEQYF	TGTGCCAGCAGCTCAACCGGGACAGTGAGCTCCTACGAGCAGTACTTC
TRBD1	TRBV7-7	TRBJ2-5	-	CASSPTGAARETQYF	TGTGCCAGCAGCCCTACAGGGGCGGCACGAGAGACCCAGTACTTC
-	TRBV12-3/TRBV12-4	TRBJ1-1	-	CASSPLGLRWAEAFF	TGTGCCAGCAGCCCCCTCGGTCTGCGCTGGGCTGAAGCTTTCTTT
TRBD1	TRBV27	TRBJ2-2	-	CASSLFPDPGQGSGELFF	TGTGCCAGCAGTTTATTCCCTGATCCGGGACAGGGGTCCGGGGAGCTGTTTTTT
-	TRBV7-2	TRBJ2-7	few	CASSLFGTGLISYEQYF	TGTGCCAGCAGCTTATTTGGGACGGGACTTATCTCCTACGAGCAGTACTTC
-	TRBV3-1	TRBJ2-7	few	CASSFPTPYEQYF	TGTGCCAGCAGCTTTCCGACACCCTACGAGCAGTACTTC
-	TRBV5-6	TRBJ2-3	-	CASSWDLAADTQYF	TGTGCCAGCAGCTGGGACTTGGCAGCAGATACGCAGTATTTT
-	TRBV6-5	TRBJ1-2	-	CASSPATGTDGYTF	TGTGCCAGCAGTCCGGCAACAGGGACGGATGGCTACACCTTC
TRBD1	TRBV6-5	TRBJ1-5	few	CASSYAGGDNQPQHF	TGTGCCAGCAGTTACGCAGGGGGGGACAATCAGCCCCAGCATTTT